The next 7 T cell receptor beta chains were all read from a single sample in a study of identical twins. TCRdb fed the 5' RACE reads into MiXCR, producing one record per CDR3 protein. The sample holds about 200,000 distinct CDR3 sequences, roughly 9.4% seen once. Sequencing was performed on memory (CD45RO+) T cells sorted from blood. These TCRs come from a young woman in good health.

V gene TRBV20-1 combines with J gene TRBJ2-1; D is unclear. CDR1 and CDR2 from the germline V gene are DFQATT and SNEGSKA (reference sequence). V was cut by 1 base and J by 12 bases, with 16 bases left in between. This CDR3 has 13 amino acids. The CDR3, as DNA: TGCAGTGCTAGAGTCGCCTCTTTGTATGGGCAGTTCTTC. It specifies CSARVASLYGQFF.

This clonotype was counted a few times. The rearrangement links TRBV12-3 or TRBV12-4 to TRBJ1-2; no clear D gene. V gave up 3 bases and J gave up 7 bases, with 12 bases separating them. The CDR3 has 13 residues. For the CDR3, the DNA is TGTGCCAGCAGTTTGTACCCCAGTAGTGGCTACACCTTC. The encoded protein is CASSLYPSSGYTF.

In its sample, this clonotype was seen a few times. This rearrangement joins TRBV4-3 to TRBJ1-5, with TRBD1 matching over 7 bases. The V segment lost 0 bases and the J segment 5 bases; nucleotides outside the gene matches: 13. This CDR3 is 18 amino acids long. Looked up from germline, CDR1 is LGHNA and CDR2 is YSLEER. The CDR3 loop reads CASSQESGRGQGYQPQHF. The DNA for the CDR3 is TGCGCCAGCAGCCAAGAAAGTGGGAGGGGGCAGGGGTATCAGCCCCAGCATTTT.

Concerning this clonotype: One junction end disagrees with the germline gene, perhaps due to a read error. The chain has TRBV4-2 and TRBJ2-5; D possibly matches TRBD1 or TRBD2 (5 bases each). CDR3 length: 15 amino acids. Germline lookup yields CDR1 LGHNA and CDR2 YNFKEQ. The DNA for the CDR3 is TGTGCCATCAGCCCCCGGGACCTGTTTCAAGAGACCCAGTACTTC. Its translation is CAISPRDLFQETQYF.

The chain recombines TRBV18 with TRBJ2-3, with TRBD2 identical over 10 bases. Looked up from germline, CDR1 is KGHSH and CDR2 is LQKENI. The V gene end was trimmed by 4 bases and the J gene end by 0 bases; junction bases not matched to a gene: 10. The CDR3 has 18 amino acids. This CDR3 is CASSQQAGLALSTDTQYF. The CDR3 DNA follows: TGTGCCAGCTCACAACAAGCGGGACTAGCGCTTAGCACAGATACGCAGTATTTT. Based on the CDR3 plus reference TRBV18 and TRBJ2-3, the full variable domain is NAGVMQNPRHLVRRRGQEARLRCSPMKGHSHVYWYRQLPEEGLKFMVYLQKENIIDESGMPKERFSAEFPKEGPSILRIQQVVRGDSAAYFCASSQQAGLALSTDTQYFGPGTRLTVL.

This clonotype was seen a handful of times. The rearrangement uses TRBV7-9 and TRBJ1-1; D gene uncertain. V shed 1 base and J shed 5 bases, with 11 bases lying between them. Germline CDR1 reads SEHNR; CDR2 reads FQNEAQ (reference sequence). The CDR3 runs 14 residues. CDR3 DNA sequence: TGTGCCAGCAGCTTAGGTGGGGTAGAGACTGAAGCTTTCTTT. This codes for CASSLGGVETEAFF.

The chain carries TRBV19 and TRBJ2-7, with D possibly TRBD1 on 5 matching bases. Germline V gives CDR1 LNHDA, CDR2 SQIVND (reference sequence). V shed 3 bases and J shed 2 bases, with 14 bases lying between them. This CDR3 is 15 amino acids long. For the CDR3, the DNA is TGTGCCAGTAGTATTCCAGGGAACCGGGCCTACGAGCAGTACTTC. This gives the protein CASSIPGNRAYEQYF. The whole variable domain, remainder taken from reference TRBV19 and TRBJ2-7, is DGGITQSPKYLFRKEGQNVTLSCEQNLNHDAMYWYRQDPGQGLRLIYYSQIVNDFQKGDIAEGYSVSREKKESFPLTVTSAQKNPTAFYLCASSIPGNRAYEQYFGPGTRLTVT.